The sample holds a few counts of the clone carrying this T cell receptor beta chain. Documented time point: pre-sensitization, week 0. Treatment here: therapeutic diphenylcyclopropenone sensitization with weekly scalp DPC. This sample is drawn from a study of human T cells and chemical hapten exposure. TCRdb passed the RACE reads through MiXCR, listing each CDR3 protein once. Of more than 85,000 distinct CDR3 sequences listed, around 8.8% were seen once; the top ten hold roughly 2.6%. The CDR3 covers 15 residues. The germline CDR1 and CDR2 sequences are MNHEY and SVGAGI. The V gene end was trimmed by 5 bases and the J gene end by 1 base; junction bases not matched to a gene: 8.

The rearrangement links TRBV6-5 to TRBJ2-7; 7 nucleotides align to TRBD2. This TCR came from a man aged 35 to 55 with alopecia areata. Some clones in this sample may be carry-over from other donors' samples. The sequenced sample was whole blood, obtained in connection with sensitization to the hapten diphenylcyclopropenone (DPC). CDR3 sequence (DNA): TGTGCCAGCAGTCGACTAGCTCACGGATCCTACGAGCAGTACGTC. Encoded protein: CASSRLAHGSYEQYV.